This is a list of T cell receptor beta chains from one sample in a study of blood T cell repertoires in COVID-19. Data came from immunoSEQ multiplex PCR; TCRdb stores just in-frame clones and leaves some out. This table has over 200,000 clones, roughly 80% appearing once. The specimen was peripheral blood. These TCRs come from a man over 45 with active or convalescent COVID-19. Both conserved end residues are part of each CDR3. The D gene is left open where the match is weak. Size tells how often a clone was seen (once, few, many) or the class of an expanded clone, and some rows leave it out.

clone size | D gene | J gene | V gene | CDR3 protein | CDR3 DNA
once | - | TRBJ2-7 | TRBV24-1 | CATSEYKDTSYEQYF | TGTGCCACCAGTGAGTACAAGGACACCTCCTACGAGCAGTACTTC
- | - | TRBJ2-3 | TRBV10-3 | CAISGGQRADTQYF | TGTGCCATCAGTGGTGGACAGCGAGCAGATACGCAGTATTTT
few | - | TRBJ1-1 | TRBV15 | CATSSDTGKSEAFF | TGTGCCACCAGCAGCGACACAGGGAAGAGTGAAGCTTTCTTT
- | - | TRBJ2-2 | TRBV6-6 | CASSYAIGELFF | TGTGCCAGCAGTTACGCGATCGGGGAGCTGTTTTTT
- | - | TRBJ1-6 | TRBV7-6 | CASSWGGLQNSPLHF | TGTGCCAGCAGCTGGGGTGGACTTCAAAATTCACCCCTCCACTTT
many | - | TRBJ2-2 | TRBV9 | CASSSPPGWGTGELFF | TGTGCCAGCAGCTCTCCCCCGGGGTGGGGCACCGGGGAGCTGTTTTTT
- | TRBD2 | TRBJ2-3 | TRBV6-5 | CASSRLAGQRDTQYF | TGTGCCAGCAGCCGTCTAGCGGGGCAGAGGGATACGCAGTATTTT
- | TRBD1 | TRBJ2-7 | TRBV5-1 | CASSPGQGVVYEQYF | TGCGCCAGCAGCCCCGGACAGGGGGTAGTTTACGAGCAGTACTTC
- | TRBD1 | TRBJ1-5 | TRBV18 | CASSPETGDNQPQHF | TGTGCCAGCTCACCAGAGACAGGGGATAATCAGCCCCAGCATTTT
- | - | TRBJ2-7 | TRBV6-2/TRBV6-3 | CASSPLGASYEQYF | TGTGCCAGCAGTCCCTTAGGGGCGTCCTACGAGCAGTACTTC
- | - | TRBJ2-3 | TRBV4-1 | CASSQESPDTQYF | TGCGCCAGCAGCCAAGAGAGCCCCGATACGCAGTATTTT
- | - | TRBJ1-1 | TRBV21-1 | CASSIRDRASSGTTEAFF | TGTGCCAGCAGCATCCGGGACAGGGCTTCCTCCGGCACCACTGAAGCTTTCTTT
- | - | TRBJ2-7 | TRBV12-3/TRBV12-4 | CASSLARPKQYF | TGTGCCAGCAGTTTAGCGCGGCCGAAACAGTACTTC
- | - | TRBJ2-2 | TRBV3-1/TRBV3-2 | CASSLGGNTGELFF | TGTGCCAGCAGCCTAGGGGGGAACACCGGGGAGCTGTTTTTT
- | - | TRBJ2-7 | TRBV11-2 | CASSLVSGTYEQYF | TGTGCCAGCAGCTTAGTTTCCGGGACCTACGAGCAGTACTTC
- | TRBD2 | TRBJ2-3 | TRBV4-2 | CASSQGVTGGAPDTQYF | TGTGCCAGCAGCCAAGGGGTTACCGGGGGGGCCCCAGATACGCAGTATTTT
few | TRBD2 | TRBJ2-3 | TRBV24-1 | CATSSGTSGTDTQYF | TGTGCCACCAGCTCCGGGACTAGCGGCACAGATACGCAGTATTTT
- | TRBD1 | TRBJ1-5 | TRBV28 | CASTVRDRNNQPQHF | TGTGCCAGCACCGTCCGGGACAGGAACAATCAGCCCCAGCATTTT
- | - | TRBJ1-2 | TRBV30 | CAWSVGRPGGYGYTF | TGTGCCTGGAGTGTAGGTCGGCCGGGGGGATATGGCTACACCTTC
- | TRBD1 | TRBJ1-3 | TRBV6-5 | CVTARGQGNTIYF | TGTGTCACTGCTCGAGGACAGGGGAACACCATATATTTT
once | - | TRBJ1-5 | TRBV7-8 | CASSPWLNSNQPQHF | TGTGCCAGCAGTCCATGGCTTAATAGCAATCAGCCCCAGCATTTT
- | - | TRBJ1-3 | TRBV5-4 | CASSYSETSGNTIYF | TGTGCCAGCAGTTATTCAGAAACCTCTGGAAACACCATATATTTT
- | - | TRBJ1-4 | TRBV13 | CASSSRGSGKLFF | TGTGCCAGCAGCTCAAGGGGGTCCGGTAAACTGTTTTTT
- | - | TRBJ2-5 | TRBV7-9 | CASSLTTEETQYF | TGTGCCAGCAGCTTAACGACAGAAGAGACCCAGTACTTC
- | TRBD2 | TRBJ2-2 | TRBV4-1 | CASSQQTSGGYTGELFF | TGCGCCAGCAGCCAACAGACTAGCGGGGGATACACCGGGGAGCTGTTTTTT
- | TRBD1 | TRBJ1-2 | TRBV19 | CASSSPKGQIYGYTF | TGTGCCAGTAGTAGCCCCAAGGGACAGATCTATGGCTACACCTTC
- | TRBD1 | TRBJ1-5 | TRBV6-2/TRBV6-3 | CASSPTGYNQPQHF | TGTGCCAGCAGTCCGACAGGGTACAATCAGCCCCAGCATTTT
once | TRBD2 | TRBJ2-1 | TRBV15 | CATSRESGGAGGPPSYNEQFF | TGTGCCACCAGCAGAGAGAGCGGAGGGGCGGGGGGGCCCCCCTCCTACAATGAGCAGTTCTTC
- | - | TRBJ1-5 | TRBV27 | CASSPRSRDQPQHF | TGTGCCAGCAGCCCTCGGAGCCGCGATCAGCCCCAGCATTTT
- | TRBD1 | TRBJ1-1 | TRBV30 | CAWELGTVYTEAFF | TGTGCCTGGGAATTAGGGACAGTTTACACTGAAGCTTTCTTT
- | - | TRBJ1-2 | TRBV19 | CASRGVNYGYTF | TGTGCCAGTCGGGGGGTTAACTATGGCTACACCTTC
- | - | TRBJ2-7 | TRBV5-1 | CASSLVQGGYEQYF | TGCGCCAGCAGCTTGGTCCAGGGGGGCTACGAGCAGTACTTC
- | TRBD2 | TRBJ2-7 | TRBV9 | CASSVAMASGLVEQYF | TGTGCCAGCAGCGTAGCTATGGCTAGCGGTCTAGTCGAGCAGTACTTC
- | - | TRBJ2-2 | TRBV9 | CASSARQGQNTGELFF | TGTGCCAGCAGCGCCCGCCAGGGGCAGAACACCGGGGAGCTGTTTTTT
- | TRBD2 | TRBJ2-1 | TRBV12-5 | CASGLGSGMRLF | TGTGCTAGTGGTTTGGGCAGCGGGATGAGGCTCTTC
- | - | TRBJ1-5 | TRBV30 | CAWSSASGQPQHF | TGTGCCTGGAGTTCGGCATCGGGTCAGCCCCAGCATTTT
- | - | TRBJ1-1 | TRBV6-5 | CASTRQDEAFF | TGTGCCAGTACCAGACAGGATGAAGCTTTCTTT
- | - | TRBJ1-3 | TRBV28 | CASSSPSIPGNTIYF | TGTGCCAGCAGTTCCCCGAGCATACCTGGAAACACCATATATTTT
- | TRBD1 | TRBJ1-1 | TRBV18 | CASSPRTGVWTEAFF | TGTGCCAGCTCACCGCGGACAGGGGTGTGGACTGAAGCTTTCTTT
- | TRBD1 | TRBJ1-4 | TRBV6-5 | CASSYLTGGENEKLFF | TGTGCCAGCAGTTACCTTACAGGGGGAGAGAATGAAAAACTGTTTTTT
- | - | TRBJ1-1 | TRBV19 | CASKRLNTEAFF | TGTGCCAGTAAGAGGCTGAACACTGAAGCTTTCTTT
- | - | TRBJ2-7 | TRBV7-2 | CASRSLGGDTYEQYF | TGTGCCAGCAGGTCTCTAGGGGGTGATACCTACGAGCAGTACTTC
- | TRBD1 | TRBJ1-6 | TRBV19 | CASSHTQGARESPLHF | TGTGCCAGTAGTCATACACAGGGGGCGCGAGAATCACCCCTCCACTTT
once | - | TRBJ1-2 | TRBV5-4 | CASSLAGGPYGYTF | TGTGCCAGCAGCTTGGCGGGGGGCCCCTATGGCTACACCTTC
- | - | TRBJ1-1 | TRBV20-1 | CSAIVVEAFF | TGCAGTGCTATCGTTGTCGAAGCTTTCTTT
- | - | TRBJ1-4 | TRBV7-2 | CASSSAAANEKLFF | TGTGCCAGTAGTTCGGCGGCGGCTAATGAAAAACTGTTTTTT
few | - | TRBJ2-1 | TRBV27 | CASNDKYEQFF | TGTGCCAGCAATGACAAGTATGAGCAGTTCTTC
- | TRBD1 | TRBJ2-1 | TRBV5-8 | CASSTRGTGYNEQFF | TGTGCCAGCAGCACCCGGGGGACAGGGTACAATGAGCAGTTCTTC
few | TRBD1 | TRBJ1-1 | TRBV19 | CASSDIQGAMNTEAFF | TGTGCCAGTAGTGATATCCAGGGGGCGATGAACACTGAAGCTTTCTTT
once | - | TRBJ1-5 | TRBV7-3 | CASRRELRCRVVDQPQHF | TGTGCCAGCAGACGAGAATTACGTTGCAGGGTCGTCGATCAGCCCCAGCATTTT
- | - | TRBJ2-3 | TRBV11-2 | CASSLGGGSDTQYF | TGTGCCAGCAGCTTAGGCGGAGGGTCAGATACGCAGTATTTT
- | - | TRBJ1-2 | TRBV5-1 | CASSLGGGMDYGYTF | TGCGCCAGCAGCTTGGGTGGAGGGATGGACTATGGCTACACCTTC
- | - | TRBJ2-5 | TRBV27 | CASSLSASSKGLRETQYF | TGTGCCAGCAGTTTATCGGCTTCCTCGAAGGGGCTTCGTGAGACCCAGTACTTC